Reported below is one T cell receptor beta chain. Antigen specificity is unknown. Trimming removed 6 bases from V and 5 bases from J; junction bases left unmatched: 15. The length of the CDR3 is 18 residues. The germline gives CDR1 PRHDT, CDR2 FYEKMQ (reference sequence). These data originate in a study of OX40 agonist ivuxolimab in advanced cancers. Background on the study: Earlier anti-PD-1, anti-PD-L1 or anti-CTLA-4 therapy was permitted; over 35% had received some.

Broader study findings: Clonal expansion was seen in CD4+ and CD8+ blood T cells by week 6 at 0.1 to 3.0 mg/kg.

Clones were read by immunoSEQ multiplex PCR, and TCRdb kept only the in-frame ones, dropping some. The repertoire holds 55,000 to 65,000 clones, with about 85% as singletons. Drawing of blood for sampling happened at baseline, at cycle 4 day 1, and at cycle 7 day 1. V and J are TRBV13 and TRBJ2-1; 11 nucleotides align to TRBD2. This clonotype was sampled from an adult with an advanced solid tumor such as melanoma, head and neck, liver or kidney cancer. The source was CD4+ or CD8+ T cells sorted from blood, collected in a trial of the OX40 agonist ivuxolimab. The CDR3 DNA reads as TGTGCCAGCAGTCGATCCGGGACTAGCGGAACCTTTCACAATGAGCAGTTCTTC. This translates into CASSRSGTSGTFHNEQFF.